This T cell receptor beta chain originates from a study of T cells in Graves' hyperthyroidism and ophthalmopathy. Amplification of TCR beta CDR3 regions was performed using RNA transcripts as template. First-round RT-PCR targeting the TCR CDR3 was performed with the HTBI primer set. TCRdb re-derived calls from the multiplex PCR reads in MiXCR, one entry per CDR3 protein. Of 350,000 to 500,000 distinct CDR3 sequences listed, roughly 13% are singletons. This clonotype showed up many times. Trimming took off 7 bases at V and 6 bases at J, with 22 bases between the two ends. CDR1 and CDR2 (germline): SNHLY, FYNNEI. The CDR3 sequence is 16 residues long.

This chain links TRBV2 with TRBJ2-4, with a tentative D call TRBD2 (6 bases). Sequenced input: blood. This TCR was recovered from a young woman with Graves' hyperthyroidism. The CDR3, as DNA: TGTGCCAGCAAAAAGGAGGGACCCGGAGTAGTAAACATTCAGTACTTC. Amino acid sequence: CASKKEGPGVVNIQYF.